This T cell receptor (beta chain) comes out of a study of cytomegalovirus exposure and HLA in healthy donors. Worth noting for this clone: What it binds is unknown.

Study findings and constraints: The classifier reportedly diagnosed cytomegalovirus status with high specificity and sensitivity.

Using immunoSEQ multiplex PCR, the repertoire was profiled, and TCRdb retains in-frame clones only, with some absent. Among approximately 210,000 clones, almost 90% were seen once, and the ten largest hold around 3%. CDR3 length: 15 amino acids. Per germline, CDR1 MNHEY and CDR2 SMNVEV (reference sequence). V lost 5 bases and J lost 4; bases outside the gene matches: 7. The sample comprised PBMCs. The TCR comes from a woman aged 18-29 years in good health and CMV-seronegative. V and J are TRBV27 and TRBJ2-7, with 11 positions matching TRBD2. CDR3 DNA: TGTGCCAGCAGTACAAGGACTAGCGGGTTGTACGAGCAGTACTTC. It translates to CASSTRTSGLYEQYF.